This entry lists 3 T cell receptor beta chains sequenced from one sample in a study of identical twins. In TCRdb, the 5' RACE reads were re-called with MiXCR into one record per CDR3 protein. This sample has 1.5 million or so distinct CDR3 sequences; about 32% occur once, and the top ten carry roughly 0.3%. Material for sequencing was cord blood. The origin of the receptors is a newborn girl in good health.

The DNA for the CDR3 is TGTGCCAGCAGCTTACCCAATACACACAGAAAGATGAACACTGAAGCTTTCTTT. Its translation: CASSLPNTHRKMNTEAFF. The chain has TRBV7-2 and TRBJ1-1, with no clear D. The CDR3 is made up of 18 amino acids. Trimming shortened V by 2 bases and J by 0 bases, and 19 bases separated the two germline ends. Germline V lookup: CDR1 SGHTA, CDR2 FQGNSA.

J is TRBJ2-3 and V is TRBV5-1, with 7 bases lining up with TRBD2. This CDR3 contains 19 residues. Germline V gene sequence: CDR1 SGHRS, CDR2 YFSETQ. The V segment lost 2 bases and the J segment 0 bases; nucleotides outside the gene matches: 15. In nucleotides, the CDR3 is TGCGCCAGCAGCTTTCGAGGGGCCGACCGGCGGGGGAGCACAGATACGCAGTATTTT. Its translation is CASSFRGADRRGSTDTQYF.

The V and J genes are TRBV11-1 and TRBJ2-3; 10 bases are shared with TRBD2. The CDR3 has 18 amino acids. Trimming removed 3 bases from V and 2 bases from J; junction bases left unmatched: 11. CDR1 SGHAT and CDR2 FQDESV come from the germline V gene (reference sequence). CDR3 sequence: CASSLWVGLADSTDTQYF. The CDR3 DNA follows: TGTGCCAGCAGCTTGTGGGTTGGACTAGCGGACTCCACAGATACGCAGTATTTT.